The 18 T cell receptor beta chains given below trace back to one sample, sequenced in a study of T cells in localized non-small cell lung cancer (dated by TCRdb to between 2020 and 2021). Library preparation used the immunoSEQ multiplex PCR assay. In its TCRdb copy, this immuneACCESS table keeps in-frame sequences only and misses some clones. Where compared with another copy, unresolved V genes explain less than half of these, and the others have no known cause. The sample records more than 1,500 clones, roughly 21% of which are singletons. The ten largest clones capture 9.5% to 15% of the sample. The sample consisted of lung tumor tissue, taken before any cancer treatment. The receptors originated from a male donor aged 60 or over with stage I lung adenocarcinoma.

This chain connects TRBV11-3 to TRBJ1-2; the D is unclear. V lost 5 bases, J lost 3 bases, and 22 bases lay in between. This CDR3 spans 17 amino acids. Germline-derived CDR1 and CDR2 are SGHNT and YENEEA. CDR3 in DNA: TGTGCCAGCAGCCAAGGAAGGGTTAATCTGGCCTACTATGGCTACACCTTC. Its translation is CASSQGRVNLAYYGYTF.

The chain has TRBV9 and TRBJ2-5; either TRBD1 or TRBD2 may fit D (5 bases each). The CDR3 spans 16 residues. The V end lost 5 bases, the J end lost 6 bases, and 23 bases lay between the germline ends. Per germline, CDR1 SGDLS and CDR2 YYNGEE. This CDR3 reads CASSEAPGPLGKTQYF. CDR3 sequence (DNA): TGTGCCAGCAGTGAAGCACCGGGACCCCTAGGAAAGACCCAGTACTTC.

This clone was found a few times. This chain uses TRBV28 with TRBJ1-2; 8 bases align to TRBD1. The CDR3 contains 15 residues. Per the germline V gene, CDR1 is MDHEN and CDR2 is SYDVKM. With V trimmed by 2 bases and J by 4 bases, 6 bases remained unmatched. The CDR3, as DNA: TGTGCCAGCAGTTTAGCTCCCGGGACAGGCTATGGCTACACCTTC. This encodes CASSLAPGTGYGYTF.

This clone was observed a handful of times. The rearrangement joins TRBV6-8 to TRBJ1-1; D is unclear. Trimming removed 5 bases from V and 1 base from J, with 11 bases in between. This CDR3 region has 14 residues. Germline CDR1 is MNHGY and CDR2 is SAAAGT. CDR3 sequence: CASSPGKSNTEAFF. The CDR3 bases are TGTGCCAGCAGTCCCGGAAAGTCGAACACTGAAGCTTTCTTT.

The chain joins TRBV11-3 to TRBJ1-2, with 9 bases matching TRBD1. This CDR3 has 14 amino acids. In germline, CDR1 is SGHNT, CDR2 YENEEA. V dropped 2 bases and J dropped 8; count of bases not matched to a gene: 6. Written as DNA, the CDR3 is TGTGCCAGCAGCTTATCACAGGGGGCTAGGGGCTACACCTTC. As protein: CASSLSQGARGYTF.

This clone was observed a few times. The chain carries TRBV15 and TRBJ1-2; TRBD1 is a possible D gene (5 bases). Germline V lookup: CDR1 LNHNV, CDR2 YYDKDF (reference sequence). The CDR3 is 14 residues long. Trimming removed 5 bases from V and 4 bases from J, with 14 bases in between. In DNA, the CDR3 is TGTGCCACCAGCGACGAGGAGGGGTTCTATGGCTACACCTTC. It translates to CATSDEEGFYGYTF.

In this sample, this clone turned up a few times. The chain joins TRBV11-3 to TRBJ1-2, with a tentative D call TRBD1 (6 bases). Between the trimmed V and J ends, which lost 1 base and 4 bases, there was a span of 13 bases. The CDR3 contains 15 residues. CDR1 is SGHNT and CDR2 is YENEEA in the germline V gene. CDR3 nucleotides: TGTGCCAGCAGCTTAGTGGGGGGGCGCGGCTATGGCTACACCTTC. Its translation: CASSLVGGRGYGYTF.

This clone was recorded only once. This chain connects TRBV18 to TRBJ1-5; D is unresolved. CDR1 and CDR2 (germline): KGHSH, LQKENI. V was trimmed by 3 bases and J by 2 bases, leaving 17 bases between them. This CDR3 has 17 residues. The CDR3 nucleotides are TGTGCCAGCTCACCTTTCGAAGGAAGGGAAGGCAATCAGCCCCAGCATTTT. This encodes CASSPFEGREGNQPQHF.

In its sample, this clone is medium-sized (0.01 to 0.1%). The chain joins TRBV9 to TRBJ1-1, with 9 nucleotides matching TRBD1. The trim removed 6 bases at V and 1 base at J, leaving 7 bases unmatched. The germline V gene encodes CDR1 SGDLS and CDR2 YYNGEE. There are 15 residues in the CDR3. CDR3 in amino acids: CASTRGDRANTEAFF. CDR3 sequence (DNA): TGTGCCAGCACCCGAGGGGACAGGGCGAACACTGAAGCTTTCTTT.

This chain uses TRBV28 with TRBJ1-2, with a tentative D call TRBD1 (6 bases). Trimming took 6 bases from V and 1 from J, leaving 9 bases between them. The CDR3 extends over 13 amino acids. In germline, CDR1 is MDHEN, CDR2 SYDVKM. The CDR3: CASRPQGNYGYTF. The CDR3 region has the DNA TGTGCCAGCAGGCCACAGGGTAACTATGGCTACACCTTC.

The chain combines TRBV18 with TRBJ2-5, with D possibly being TRBD1 (6 bases). Trimming shortened V by 3 bases and J by 4 bases, and 15 bases separated the two germline ends. The CDR3 has 15 residues. Germline-derived CDR1 and CDR2 are KGHSH and LQKENI. The CDR3 coding sequence is TGTGCCAGCTCACCGCCGAAGGGGGTGCGAGAGACCCAGTACTTC. Translating it yields CASSPPKGVRETQYF.

The V gene is TRBV6-8, the J gene TRBJ2-2, with 9 bases matching TRBD1. The CDR3 loop spans 15 amino acids. The V gene end was trimmed by 6 bases and the J gene end by 3 bases; junction bases not matched to a gene: 5. Germline lookup yields CDR1 MNHGY and CDR2 SAAAGT. The CDR3 is CASRNRGLDTGELFF. The DNA of the CDR3 is TGTGCCAGCAGAAACAGGGGGCTAGACACCGGGGAGCTGTTTTTT.

This sequence joins TRBV15 and TRBJ1-4, with 10 bases matching TRBD1. In germline, CDR1 is LNHNV, CDR2 YYDKDF (reference sequence). V gave up 5 bases and J gave up 0 bases; unmatched junction bases: 12. The CDR3 totals 19 residues. The CDR3 DNA reads as TGTGCCACCAGCTCCTTCGGGGGGACAGGGGCTGCAACTAATGAAAAACTGTTTTTT. Protein sequence: CATSSFGGTGAATNEKLFF. Supplemented by reference TRBV15 and TRBJ1-4, the full variable domain reads DAMVIQNPRYQVTQFGKPVTLSCSQTLNHNVMYWYQQKSSQAPKLLFHYYDKDFNNEADTPDNFQSRRPNTSFCFLDIRSPGLGDTAMYLCATSSFGGTGAATNEKLFFGSGTQLSVL.

This clone is deemed large. V is TRBV6-8 and J is TRBJ2-7, with 12 bases identical to TRBD1. The CDR3 has 15 residues. After removal of 6 bases from V and 2 bases from J, the junction contained 5 bases not matched to a gene. Germline values: CDR1 MNHGY, CDR2 SAAAGT. The CDR3 sequence is CASRLGQGAPYEQYF. The CDR3 bases are TGTGCCAGCAGATTGGGACAGGGGGCCCCCTACGAGCAGTACTTC.

This clone was observed a handful of times. The gene calls are TRBV4-1 and TRBJ2-2; TRBD2 agrees at 12 bases. V gave up 1 base and J gave up 6 bases; unmatched junction bases: 15. Germline CDR1 MGHRA, CDR2 YSYEKL. This CDR3 is 20 amino acids long. The CDR3 coding sequence is TGCGCCAGCAGCCAAGTAACTAGCGGGGGGCCAGATAATATTCCCGGGGAGCTGTTTTTT. Encoded protein: CASSQVTSGGPDNIPGELFF.

The J gene is TRBJ1-2, the V gene TRBV29-1; TRBD1 might be the D (6 bases). V lost 7 bases and J 8 bases, leaving 26 bases between the germline ends. This CDR3 region has 15 residues. Germline V gives CDR1 SQVTM, CDR2 ANQGSEA. The CDR3 loop reads CSAGAGTRSLGGYTF. CDR3 nucleotide sequence: TGCAGCGCTGGGGCCGGGACACGGAGTCTGGGGGGCTACACCTTC.

This clone occurred a few times. This chain joins TRBV6-8 and TRBJ2-1; 7 positions agree with TRBD2. The CDR3 is made up of 17 amino acids. Germline CDR1 reads MNHGY; CDR2 reads SAAAGT. The J segment lost 0 bases and the V segment lost 5 bases, leaving 10 bases of the junction unmatched. The CDR3 sequence is CASSPRDAGVSYNEQFF. CDR3 DNA: TGTGCCAGCAGTCCGAGAGATGCGGGGGTCTCCTACAATGAGCAGTTCTTC.

The chain joins TRBV7-2 to TRBJ2-3; 10 nucleotides line up with TRBD1. The germline gives CDR1 SGHTA, CDR2 FQGNSA. The CDR3 totals 13 residues. The ends lost 5 bases at V and 5 bases at J; junction bases unmatched: 1. Written as DNA, the CDR3 is TGTGCCAGCAGCAGGACAGGGGGAGATACGCAGTATTTT. Amino acid sequence: CASSRTGGDTQYF.